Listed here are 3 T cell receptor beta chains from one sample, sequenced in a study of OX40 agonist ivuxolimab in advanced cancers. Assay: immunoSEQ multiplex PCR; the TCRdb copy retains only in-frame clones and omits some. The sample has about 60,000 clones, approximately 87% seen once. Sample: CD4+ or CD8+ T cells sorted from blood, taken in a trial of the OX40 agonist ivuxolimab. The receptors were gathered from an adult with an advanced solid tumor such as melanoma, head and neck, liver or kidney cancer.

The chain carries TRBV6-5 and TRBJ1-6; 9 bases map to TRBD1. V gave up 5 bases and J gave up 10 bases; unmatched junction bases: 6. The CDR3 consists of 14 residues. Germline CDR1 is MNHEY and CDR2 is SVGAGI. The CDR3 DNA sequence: TGTGCCAGCAGTGCGGGACAGGGTCACTCACCCCTCCACTTT. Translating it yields CASSAGQGHSPLHF.

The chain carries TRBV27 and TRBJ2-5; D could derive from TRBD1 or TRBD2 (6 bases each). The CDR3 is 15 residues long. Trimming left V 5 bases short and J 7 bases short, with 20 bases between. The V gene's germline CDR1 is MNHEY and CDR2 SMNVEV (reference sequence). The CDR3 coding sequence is TGTGCCAGCAGTCTAACGGGGGCAGCCCTGGGGACCCAGTACTTC. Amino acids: CASSLTGAALGTQYF.

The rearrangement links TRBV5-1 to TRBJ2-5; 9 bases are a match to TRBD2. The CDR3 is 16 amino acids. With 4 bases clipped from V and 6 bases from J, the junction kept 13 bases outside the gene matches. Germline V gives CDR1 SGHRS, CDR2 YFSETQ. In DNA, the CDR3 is TGCGCCAGCAGCGTCTCTCACGGGACTAGCCGTCAGACCCAGTACTTC. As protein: CASSVSHGTSRQTQYF.